The 30 T cell receptor beta chains given below trace back to one sample, sequenced in a study of fetal regulatory T cell absence and autoimmunity. The assay was immunoSEQ multiplex PCR, and TCRdb's table has in-frame clones only and misses some. The sample lists more than 90,000 clones, more than 70% occurring once. The sample was pancreas tissue. These receptor sequences come from a male donor with IPEX syndrome.

The chain recombines TRBV5-1 with TRBJ2-4; D call uncertain. The germline V gene has CDR1 SGHRS and CDR2 YFSETQ. Trimming cost V 0 bases and J 0 bases, with 4 bases left between them. CDR3 length: 14 residues. In DNA form, the CDR3 reads TGCGCCAGCAGCTTGGGGACAGCCAAAAACATTCAGTACTTC. This translates into CASSLGTAKNIQYF.

V gene TRBV10-3 combines with J gene TRBJ2-1, with a possible D match to TRBD1 (6 bases). The germline V and J ends were trimmed by 0 bases and 7 bases, with 10 bases remaining between them. The V gene's germline CDR1 is ENHRY and CDR2 SYGVKD. The CDR3 spans 14 residues. Written as DNA, the CDR3 is TGTGCCATCAGTGAGTCAAGGGGGTGGAATGAGCAGTTCTTC. It encodes CAISESRGWNEQFF.

V is TRBV9 and J is TRBJ2-7; D is possibly TRBD2 (6 bases). The germline CDR1 and CDR2 sequences are SGDLS and YYNGEE. The CDR3 is made up of 15 amino acids. V lost 0 bases, J lost 3 bases, and 13 bases lay in between. The DNA for the CDR3 is TGTGCCAGCAGCGTAGACGGAGGGGCCGGCTACGAGCAGTACTTC. Amino acid sequence: CASSVDGGAGYEQYF.

V is TRBV5-6 and J is TRBJ1-1, with TRBD1 identical over 9 bases. The CDR3 sequence is 14 residues long. V lost 5 bases, J lost 4 bases, and 6 bases stayed unmatched. CDR1 is SGHDT and CDR2 is YYEEEE in the germline V gene. CDR3 bases: TGTGCCAGCAGAAGGGACAGGGTTGGCACTGAAGCTTTCTTT. It translates to CASRRDRVGTEAFF.

This rearrangement joins TRBV5-1 to TRBJ1-1, with TRBD1 identical over 7 bases. Germline V CDR1 and CDR2: SGHRS, YFSETQ. The J segment lost 3 bases and the V segment lost 1 base, leaving 3 bases of the junction unmatched. The length of the CDR3 is 14 residues. CDR3 DNA: TGCGCCAGCAGCTTGAGGGGGCCTGACACTGAAGCTTTCTTT. As protein: CASSLRGPDTEAFF. Drawing the rest from reference TRBV5-1 and TRBJ1-1, the complete variable domain is KAGVTQTPRYLIKTRGQQVTLSCSPISGHRSVSWYQQTPGQGLQFLFEYFSETQRNKGNFPGRFSGRQFSNSRSEMNVSTLELGDSALYLCASSLRGPDTEAFFGQGTRLTVV.

The chain couples TRBV6-1 to TRBJ1-5; D might be TRBD1 (6 bases). CDR1 and CDR2 from the germline V gene are MNHNS and SASEGT. The CDR3 totals 14 residues. V was shortened by 2 bases and J by 5 bases, with 10 bases between the two germline ends. CDR3 DNA sequence: TGTGCCAGCAGTGAATACAGGGTGGATCAGCCCCAGCATTTT. Translated, it gives CASSEYRVDQPQHF.

The rearrangement uses TRBV9 and TRBJ2-3, with D tentatively TRBD2 (6 bases). The CDR3 extends over 11 amino acids. The V end was cut by 7 bases, the J end by 3 bases, with 6 bases between. Germline V gives CDR1 SGDLS, CDR2 YYNGEE. Written as DNA, the CDR3 is TGTGCCAGCGGGAGGACAGATACGCAGTATTTT. Translated: CASGRTDTQYF.

The chain employs TRBV7-6 and TRBJ1-5; no definite D call. CDR3 size: 15 residues. The V and J ends lost 6 bases and 2 bases respectively, with 14 bases between them. Per the germline V gene, CDR1 is SGHVS and CDR2 is FNYEAQ. The CDR3: CASSQYRQGNQPQHF. The CDR3 bases are TGTGCCAGCAGTCAATATCGGCAGGGCAATCAGCCCCAGCATTTT.

The chain employs TRBV30 and TRBJ2-5, with D maybe TRBD2 (6 bases). The ends were cut back, 4 bases at V and 9 bases at J, with 21 bases in the middle. The CDR3 runs to 14 residues. Germline V lookup: CDR1 GTSNPN, CDR2 SVGIG (reference sequence). Here the CDR3 reads CAWTLDGDRGAQYF. CDR3 DNA: TGTGCCTGGACCTTAGATGGGGACCGCGGGGCCCAGTACTTC.

The chain has TRBV19 and TRBJ1-2, with 7 nucleotides matching TRBD1. This CDR3 spans 15 amino acids. The junction had 9 bases not matched to a gene; V was cut back by 1 base and J by 7 bases. Germline V gene lookup returns CDR1 LNHDA and CDR2 SQIVND (reference sequence). The CDR3 sequence: CASSIGTGALFGYTF. The DNA for the CDR3 is TGTGCCAGTAGTATAGGAACAGGGGCCCTCTTTGGCTACACCTTC.

V usage is TRBV7-2 and J usage is TRBJ2-1; 7 bases line up with TRBD2. Trimming at V came to 4 bases and at J to 3 bases, leaving 6 bases not matched to a gene. The CDR3 contains 15 residues. Germline V lookup: CDR1 SGHTA, CDR2 FQGNSA. CDR3 nucleotides: TGTGCCAGCAGCTCCTTTCCGGGGGGCTACAATGAGCAGTTCTTC. Its protein is CASSSFPGGYNEQFF.

The chain joins TRBV23-1 to TRBJ1-3; perhaps TRBD1 as D (6 bases). TRBV23-1 is an open reading frame whose function is uncertain. The CDR3 sequence is 14 residues long. Between the trimmed V and J ends, which lost 2 bases and 1 base, there was a span of 6 bases. The CDR3 region is CASSQGTSGNTIYF. CDR3 DNA sequence: TGCGCCAGCAGTCAAGGGACATCTGGAAACACCATATATTTT.

This clone has a count of ten or more. The J gene is TRBJ2-1, the V gene TRBV10-3; 8 positions agree with TRBD2. There are 14 residues in the CDR3. Trimming at V came to 2 bases and at J to 3 bases, leaving 0 bases not matched to a gene. Germline values: CDR1 ENHRY, CDR2 SYGVKD. The CDR3 is CAISEREGYNEQFF. In DNA form, the CDR3 reads TGTGCCATCAGTGAGCGGGAGGGCTACAATGAGCAGTTCTTC.

This clone showed up just once. V gene TRBV18 combines with J gene TRBJ2-3; a weak D match, TRBD2 (6 bases). This CDR3 comprises 14 residues. The V and J ends lost 2 bases and 6 bases respectively, with 12 bases between them. The germline CDR1 and CDR2 sequences are KGHSH and LQKENI. The CDR3 spells CASSPLRESDTQYF. The CDR3 DNA is TGTGCCAGCTCACCATTACGGGAGAGTGATACGCAGTATTTT.

The V call is TRBV30, the J call TRBJ2-1; a weak D match, TRBD2 (5 bases). V was pared by 3 bases and J by 7 bases, with 16 bases between. Germline V gene lookup returns CDR1 GTSNPN and CDR2 SVGIG (reference sequence). The CDR3 is 14 amino acids. Here the CDR3 reads CAWRDLFRDNEQFF. The CDR3 region has the DNA TGTGCCTGGAGGGACCTCTTCCGGGATAATGAGCAGTTCTTC.

This clone was counted once. The chain uses TRBV5-6 and TRBJ2-5; D uncertain. Germline-derived CDR1 and CDR2 are SGHDT and YYEEEE. Deletions cut 0 bases from V and 5 bases from J, with 2 bases between. The CDR3 is 11 amino acids. CDR3 protein: CASSLDETQYF. Written as DNA, the CDR3 is TGTGCCAGCAGCTTGGACGAGACCCAGTACTTC.

The chain uses TRBV5-4 and TRBJ2-3; 14 bases map to TRBD2. The CDR3 length is 16 residues. Trimming removed 0 bases from V and 6 bases from J; junction bases left unmatched: 3. Looked up from germline, CDR1 is SGHNT and CDR2 is YYREEE (reference sequence). CDR3 DNA sequence: TGTGCCAGCAGCTTGGCGACTAGCGGGAGGGCGGATACGCAGTATTTT. It is translated as CASSLATSGRADTQYF.

V usage is TRBV7-2 and J usage is TRBJ2-7; the D gene could be TRBD1 or TRBD2 (6 bases each). The germline V gene encodes CDR1 SGHTA and CDR2 FQGNSA. This CDR3 comprises 14 residues. The V and J ends lost 6 bases and 9 bases respectively, with 21 bases between them. The CDR3: CASRPPGAVGRQYF. CDR3 sequence (DNA): TGTGCCAGCAGACCTCCGGGGGCCGTAGGTAGGCAGTACTTC.

The chain uses TRBV25-1 and TRBJ1-1; 7 bases are shared with TRBD1. V shed 1 base, J shed 1 base, and the junction held 3 bases outside the gene matches. CDR3 length: 15 residues. Germline-derived CDR1 and CDR2 are MGHDK and SYGVNS. The CDR3 protein is CASSEWGQQNTEAFF. In DNA, the CDR3 is TGTGCCAGCAGTGAATGGGGACAGCAGAACACTGAAGCTTTCTTT.

This clone was seen only a few times. The chain recombines TRBV5-4 with TRBJ1-2; D remains ambiguous. CDR3 size: 15 residues. V was cut by 2 bases and J by 3 bases, with 14 bases left in between. In germline, CDR1 is SGHNT, CDR2 YYREEE (reference sequence). The CDR3 loop is CASSLPSDSDYGYTF. In DNA, the CDR3 is TGTGCCAGCAGCTTACCCTCAGACTCGGACTATGGCTACACCTTC.

This clone was recorded only once. This rearrangement joins TRBV27 to TRBJ2-3, with D maybe TRBD2 (6 bases). The length of the CDR3 is 15 residues. Germline CDR1 and CDR2: MNHEY and SMNVEV (reference sequence). Trimming removed 3 bases from V and 5 bases from J, with 15 bases in between. The CDR3 protein is CASSLGGGLGDTQYF. As DNA, the CDR3 is TGTGCCAGCAGTTTGGGGGGAGGTCTCGGAGATACGCAGTATTTT.

This sequence joins TRBV27 and TRBJ2-7; D ambiguous. The CDR3 has 13 amino acids. Trimming removed 2 bases at V and 5 bases at J, with 10 bases between. Germline V gene sequence: CDR1 MNHEY, CDR2 SMNVEV (reference sequence). The CDR3 DNA follows: TGTGCCAGCAGTTTAGGCCCCCTGAACGAGCAGTACTTC. Translated: CASSLGPLNEQYF.

A single count supports this clone. This sequence joins TRBV27 and TRBJ1-2; 7 bases map to TRBD1. The CDR3 is 14 amino acids. Germline V gene lookup returns CDR1 MNHEY and CDR2 SMNVEV (reference sequence). Trimming removed 4 bases from V and 6 bases from J; junction bases left unmatched: 8. The CDR3 protein is CASSSTTGWNGYTF. CDR3 nucleotides: TGTGCCAGCAGTTCCACGACAGGGTGGAATGGCTACACCTTC.

The genes are TRBV27 and TRBJ1-2; D not resolved. The CDR3 covers 11 residues. Germline V CDR1 and CDR2: MNHEY, SMNVEV (reference sequence). Trimming shortened V by 9 bases and J by 4 bases, and 9 bases separated the two germline ends. CDR3 sequence: CASYSLYGYTF. In nucleotides, the CDR3 is TGTGCCAGTTACAGTCTCTATGGCTACACCTTC.

This clone was picked up one time. The chain has TRBV19 and TRBJ2-1, with D maybe TRBD1 (5 bases). The CDR3 runs to 13 residues. The V end lost 3 bases, the J end lost 4 bases, and 7 bases lay between the germline ends. Germline CDR1 and CDR2: LNHDA and SQIVND (reference sequence). CDR3 nucleotides: TGTGCCAGTAGTATGACAGTTTACAATGAGCAGTTCTTC. Amino acid sequence: CASSMTVYNEQFF.

V gene TRBV30 combines with J gene TRBJ2-1; tentatively, D is TRBD2 (5 bases). Deletions cut 1 base from V and 7 bases from J, with 11 bases between. Germline CDR1 and CDR2: GTSNPN and SVGIG (reference sequence). CDR3 length equals 13 residues. CDR3 region: CAWSGPTRNEQFF. CDR3 DNA: TGTGCCTGGAGTGGCCCCACTAGGAATGAGCAGTTCTTC. The full variable domain, rest sourced from reference TRBV30 and TRBJ2-1, is SQTIHQWPATLVQPVGSPLSLECTVEGTSNPNLYWYRQAAGRGLQLLFYSVGIGQISSEVPQNLSASRPQDRQFILSSKKLLLSDSGFYLCAWSGPTRNEQFFGPGTRLTVL.

The V gene is TRBV5-4, the J gene TRBJ2-1; 13 bases agree with TRBD2. Trimming at V came to 0 bases and at J to 7 bases, leaving 7 bases not matched to a gene. CDR1 is SGHNT and CDR2 is YYREEE in the germline V gene (reference sequence). There are 17 residues in the CDR3. The CDR3 is CASSLDSGLAGQNEQFF. CDR3 DNA: TGTGCCAGCAGCTTGGACTCGGGACTAGCGGGACAGAATGAGCAGTTCTTC.

This chain joins TRBV11-2 and TRBJ2-1; 12 bases match TRBD2. Trimming removed 1 base from V and 9 bases from J; junction bases left unmatched: 4. The length of the CDR3 is 15 residues. Germline values: CDR1 SGHAT, CDR2 FQNNGV. CDR3 protein: CASSLGLAGVGEQFF. The CDR3 bases are TGTGCCAGCAGCTTAGGACTAGCGGGAGTCGGTGAGCAGTTCTTC.

The chain couples TRBV15 to TRBJ2-3, with a possible D match to TRBD2 (6 bases). V was trimmed by 1 base and J by 2 bases, leaving 16 bases between them. Per the germline V gene, CDR1 is LNHNV and CDR2 is YYDKDF (reference sequence). This CDR3 is 17 amino acids long. The CDR3 DNA reads as TGTGCCACCAGCAGAGGATCCGGGAGTTTGGTCACAGATACGCAGTATTTT. Protein: CATSRGSGSLVTDTQYF.

The genes are TRBV4-2 and TRBJ1-2; TRBD1 is a possible D gene (5 bases). Deletions cut 4 bases from V and 3 bases from J, with 15 bases between. The length of the CDR3 is 15 residues. Germline lookup yields CDR1 LGHNA and CDR2 YNFKEQ. CDR3 sequence: CASSREGNSYYGYTF. CDR3 sequence (DNA): TGTGCCAGCAGCCGAGAGGGGAACTCTTACTATGGCTACACCTTC.